This TCR beta chain appears in the sequencing data of a study of T cells in Graves' hyperthyroidism and ophthalmopathy. Study observations and caveats: Model predictions of ophthalmopathy came a median roughly 6.7 months before onset.

Ten or more counts support this clonotype. Antigen specificity is unknown. Regions amplified from RNA transcripts were the TCR beta CDR3 regions. The study used the HTBI primer set for a first-round RT-PCR of the TCR CDR3. MiXCR was run by TCRdb on the multiplex PCR reads, yielding one entry per CDR3 protein. The data contain fewer than 900,000 distinct CDR3 sequences, over 15% of them singletons. This CDR3 spans 16 amino acids. Germline loops: CDR1 MDHEN, CDR2 SYDVKM. After removal of 3 bases from V and 4 bases from J, the junction contained 6 bases not matched to a gene. Sequenced sample: blood. This chain joins TRBV28 and TRBJ1-2; TRBD1 agrees at 12 bases. The clonotype was recovered from a man between 18 and 29 years old with Graves' hyperthyroidism. The CDR3 coding sequence is TGTGCCAGCAGTTTTCGGGACAGGGGGCGGGCCTATGGCTACACCTTC. Residues: CASSFRDRGRAYGYTF.